Described below is a single T cell receptor (beta chain) sequence and its context. One entry per CDR3 protein, called by TCRdb with MiXCR from the 5' RACE reads. The table includes roughly 46,000 distinct CDR3 sequences, around 28% detected once. This CDR3 spans 14 amino acids. V shed 6 bases and J 1 base; nucleotides not matched to a gene: 5. From germline, CDR1 is MNHNS and CDR2 SASEGT. Sequencing was done on a sample of naive CD4+ T cells sorted from blood. Subset meaning: naive CD4+ T cells, CD4+CD45RA+CD25-. The rearrangement links TRBV6-1 to TRBJ1-1; TRBD1 aligns across 7 bases. This sequence originates from a female donor with breast cancer. DNA for the CDR3: TGTGCCAGCAGGGACAGGAAGGGGAACACTGAAGCTTTCTTT. This gives the protein CASRDRKGNTEAFF.